This T cell receptor beta chain stems from a study of regulatory T cells in long-lasting Graves disease. CDR1 and CDR2 (germline): LNHDA, SQIVND (reference sequence). V was shortened by 0 bases and J by 7 bases, with 14 bases between the two germline ends. The CDR3 length is 15 residues. The time point is: newly diagnosed GD, antithyroid drugs for less than 3 months. PBMCs were the source of the RNA used for TCR sequencing. Only a few counts were recorded for this clonotype. Construction of the TCR beta libraries employed iRepertoire HTBI primers in conjunction with Arm-PCR of CDR3 regions. TCRdb independently ran MiXCR on the multiplex PCR reads; one entry per CDR3 protein. The sample lists roughly 400,000 distinct CDR3 sequences; about a sixth were seen once. This same sample was also taken into another study, of T cells in Graves' hyperthyroidism and ophthalmopathy. Per that paper: A first-round RT-PCR of the TCR CDR3 used the HTBI primer set.

This specimen was peripheral blood mononuclear cells (PBMCs), taken at new diagnosis, from a patient treated with antithyroid drugs. The TCR comes from a woman aged 18-29 years with Graves disease. This chain connects TRBV19 to TRBJ2-3, with a weak D call TRBD2 (6 bases). The CDR3 coding sequence is TGTGCCAGTAGTATAGATCACGGGACTCCTAATACGCAGTATTTT. Translation gives CASSIDHGTPNTQYF.